The sequence of this T cell receptor beta chain was determined in a study of T and B cells in COVID-19 patients. Multiplex PCR with BIOMED2 TRB-A/B primer pools amplified TRB rearrangements. In TCRdb, the multiplex PCR reads were re-called with MiXCR into one record per CDR3 protein. The profile shows roughly 2,500 distinct CDR3 sequences, approximately 26% of them singletons. V was clipped by 3 bases and J by 0 bases, with 11 bases between them. Germline V gene data show CDR1 as MNHEY and CDR2 as SVGAGI. This CDR3 has 15 residues. TRB was amplified from about 260-540 ng of blood genomic DNA. Sequences were obtained from blood. The V and J genes are TRBV6-5 and TRBJ1-1; D is ambiguous. The TCR sequence derives from a human donor with active COVID-19. The CDR3 loop reads CASSYIGRMNTEAFF. The CDR3 DNA is TGTGCCAGCAGTTATATAGGACGGATGAACACTGAAGCTTTCTTT.